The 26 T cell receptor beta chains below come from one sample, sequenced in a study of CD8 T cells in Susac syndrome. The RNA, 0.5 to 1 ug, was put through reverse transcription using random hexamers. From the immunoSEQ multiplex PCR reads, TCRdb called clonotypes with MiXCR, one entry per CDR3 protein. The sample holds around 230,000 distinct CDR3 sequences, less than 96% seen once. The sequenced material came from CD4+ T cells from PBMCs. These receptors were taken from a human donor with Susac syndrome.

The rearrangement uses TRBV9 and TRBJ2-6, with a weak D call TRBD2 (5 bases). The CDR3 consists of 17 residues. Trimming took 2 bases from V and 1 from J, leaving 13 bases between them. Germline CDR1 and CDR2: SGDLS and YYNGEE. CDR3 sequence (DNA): TGTGCCAGCAGCGTCCGGGGTTCCCATTCTGGGGCCAACGTCCTGACTTTC. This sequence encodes CASSVRGSHSGANVLTF.

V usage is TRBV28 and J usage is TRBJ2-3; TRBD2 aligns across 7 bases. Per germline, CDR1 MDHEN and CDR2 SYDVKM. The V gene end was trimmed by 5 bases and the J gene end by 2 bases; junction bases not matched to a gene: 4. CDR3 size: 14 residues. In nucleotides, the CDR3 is TGTGCCAGCAGTCGCGGGACTAACACAGATACGCAGTATTTT. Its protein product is CASSRGTNTDTQYF. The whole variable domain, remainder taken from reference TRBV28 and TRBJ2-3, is DVKVTQSSRYLVKRTGEKVFLECVQDMDHENMFWYRQDPGLGLRLIYFSYDVKMKEKGDIPEGYSVSREKKERFSLILESASTNQTSMYLCASSRGTNTDTQYFGPGTRLTVL.

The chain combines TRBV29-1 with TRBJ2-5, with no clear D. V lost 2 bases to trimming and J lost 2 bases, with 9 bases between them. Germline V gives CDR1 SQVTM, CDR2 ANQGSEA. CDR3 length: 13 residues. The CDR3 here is CSVEPTEQETQYF. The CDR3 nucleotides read TGCAGCGTTGAACCCACTGAGCAAGAGACCCAGTACTTC.

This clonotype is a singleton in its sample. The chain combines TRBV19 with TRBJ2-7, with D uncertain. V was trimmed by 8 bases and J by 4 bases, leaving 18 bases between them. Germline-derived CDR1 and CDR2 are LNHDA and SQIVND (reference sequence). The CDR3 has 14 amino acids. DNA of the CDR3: TGTGCCAGTTCCCATGACCGGCCGAGATACGAGCAGTACTTC. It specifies CASSHDRPRYEQYF. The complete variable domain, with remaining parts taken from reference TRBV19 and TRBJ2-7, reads DGGITQSPKYLFRKEGQNVTLSCEQNLNHDAMYWYRQDPGQGLRLIYYSQIVNDFQKGDIAEGYSVSREKKESFPLTVTSAQKNPTAFYLCASSHDRPRYEQYFGPGTRLTVT.

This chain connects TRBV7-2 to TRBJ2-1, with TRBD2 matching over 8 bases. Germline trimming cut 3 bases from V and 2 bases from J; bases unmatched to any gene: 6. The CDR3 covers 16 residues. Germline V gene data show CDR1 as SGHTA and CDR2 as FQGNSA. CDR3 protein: CASSLTSVEPYNEQFF. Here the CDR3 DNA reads TGTGCCAGCAGCTTGACTAGCGTGGAACCCTACAATGAGCAGTTCTTC.

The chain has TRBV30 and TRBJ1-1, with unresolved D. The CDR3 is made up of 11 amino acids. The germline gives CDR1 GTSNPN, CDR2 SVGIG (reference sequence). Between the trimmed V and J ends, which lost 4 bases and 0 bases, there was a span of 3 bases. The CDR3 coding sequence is TGTGCCTGGAACATGAACACTGAAGCTTTCTTT. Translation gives CAWNMNTEAFF.

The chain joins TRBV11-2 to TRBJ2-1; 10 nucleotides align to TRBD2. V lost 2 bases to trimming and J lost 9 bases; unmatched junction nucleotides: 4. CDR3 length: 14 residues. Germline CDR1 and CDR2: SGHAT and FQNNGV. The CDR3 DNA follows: TGTGCCAGCAGCTTAAGTCTAGCGGGAGTTGAGCAGTTCTTC. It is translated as CASSLSLAGVEQFF.

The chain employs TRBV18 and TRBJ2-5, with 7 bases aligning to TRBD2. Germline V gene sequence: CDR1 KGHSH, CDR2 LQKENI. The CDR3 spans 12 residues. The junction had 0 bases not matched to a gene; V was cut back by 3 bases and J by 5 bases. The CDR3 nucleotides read TGTGCCAGCTCACCCGGGAGGGAGACCCAGTACTTC. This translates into CASSPGRETQYF.

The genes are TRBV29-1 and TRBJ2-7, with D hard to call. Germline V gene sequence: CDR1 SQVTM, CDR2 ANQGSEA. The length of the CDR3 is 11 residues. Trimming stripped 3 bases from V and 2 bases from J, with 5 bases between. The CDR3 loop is CSVEATYEQYF. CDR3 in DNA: TGCAGCGTTGAGGCCACCTACGAGCAGTACTTC.

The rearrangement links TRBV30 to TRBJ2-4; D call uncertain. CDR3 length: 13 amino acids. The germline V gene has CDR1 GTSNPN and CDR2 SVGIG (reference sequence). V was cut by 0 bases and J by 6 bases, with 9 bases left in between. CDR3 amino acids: CAWSVTRLNIQYF. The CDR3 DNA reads TGTGCCTGGAGTGTGACCAGGTTAAACATTCAGTACTTC.

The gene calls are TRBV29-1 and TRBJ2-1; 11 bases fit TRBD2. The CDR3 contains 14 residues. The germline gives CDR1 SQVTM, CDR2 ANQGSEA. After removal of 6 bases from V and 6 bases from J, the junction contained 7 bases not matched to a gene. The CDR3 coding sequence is TGCAGCGTGCGAGAAGGACTAGCGGGCAATGAGCAGTTCTTC. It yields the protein CSVREGLAGNEQFF.

This CDR3 reads CASTRGGTGPYEQYF. In DNA, the CDR3 is TGTGCCAGCACCCGAGGGGGGACAGGGCCCTACGAGCAGTACTTC. The V gene is TRBV28, the J gene TRBJ2-7, with 9 bases identical to TRBD1. V was pared by 7 bases and J by 2 bases, with 9 bases of the junction left unmatched. The CDR3 extends over 15 amino acids. Germline V gene sequence: CDR1 MDHEN, CDR2 SYDVKM. Looking up the rest from reference TRBV28 and TRBJ2-7 gives the full variable domain: DVKVTQSSRYLVKRTGEKVFLECVQDMDHENMFWYRQDPGLGLRLIYFSYDVKMKEKGDIPEGYSVSREKKERFSLILESASTNQTSMYLCASTRGGTGPYEQYFGPGTRLTVT.

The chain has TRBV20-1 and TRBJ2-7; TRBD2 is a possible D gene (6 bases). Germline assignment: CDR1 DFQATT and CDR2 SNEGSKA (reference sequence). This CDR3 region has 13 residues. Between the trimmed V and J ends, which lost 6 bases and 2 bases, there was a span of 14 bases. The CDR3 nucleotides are TGCAGTGCCGGGGCGGGGCGCGCCTACGAGCAGTACTTC. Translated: CSAGAGRAYEQYF.

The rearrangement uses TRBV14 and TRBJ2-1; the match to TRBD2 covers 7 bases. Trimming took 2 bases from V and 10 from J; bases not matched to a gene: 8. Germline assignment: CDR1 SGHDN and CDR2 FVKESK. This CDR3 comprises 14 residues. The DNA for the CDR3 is TGTGCCAGCAGCCAACCGGGAGGTAGACACGAGCAGTTCTTC. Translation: CASSQPGGRHEQFF.

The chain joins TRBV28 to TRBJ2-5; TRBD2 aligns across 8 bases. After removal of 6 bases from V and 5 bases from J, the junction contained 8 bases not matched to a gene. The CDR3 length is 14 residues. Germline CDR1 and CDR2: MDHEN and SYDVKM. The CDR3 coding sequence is TGTGCCAGCAGAAAAGCGGGAGTAGGGGAGACCCAGTACTTC. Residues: CASRKAGVGETQYF.

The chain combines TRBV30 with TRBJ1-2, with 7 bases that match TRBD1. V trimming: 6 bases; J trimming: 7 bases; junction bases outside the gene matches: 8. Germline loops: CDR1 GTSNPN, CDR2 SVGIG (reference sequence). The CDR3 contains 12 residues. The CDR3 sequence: CACRDRVFGYTF. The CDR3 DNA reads TGTGCCTGCAGAGACAGGGTCTTTGGCTACACCTTC.

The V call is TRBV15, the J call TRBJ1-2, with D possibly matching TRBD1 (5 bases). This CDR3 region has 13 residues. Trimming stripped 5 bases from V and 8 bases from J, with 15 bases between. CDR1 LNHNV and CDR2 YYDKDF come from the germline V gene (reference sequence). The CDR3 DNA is TGTGCCACCAGCTCCAGGGAATCAATCGGCTACACCTTC. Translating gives CATSSRESIGYTF.

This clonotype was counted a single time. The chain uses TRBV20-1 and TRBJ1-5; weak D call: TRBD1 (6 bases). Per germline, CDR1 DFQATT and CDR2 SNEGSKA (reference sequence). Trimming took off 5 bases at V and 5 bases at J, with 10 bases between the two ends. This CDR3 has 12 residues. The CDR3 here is CSAHSGDQPQHF. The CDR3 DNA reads TGCAGTGCTCATTCAGGGGATCAGCCCCAGCATTTT.

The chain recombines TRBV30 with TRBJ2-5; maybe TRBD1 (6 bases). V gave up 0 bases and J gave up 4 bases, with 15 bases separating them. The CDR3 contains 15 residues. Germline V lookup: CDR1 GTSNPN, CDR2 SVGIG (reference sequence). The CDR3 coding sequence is TGTGCCTGGAGTGTAGGACAGACTGCAAGAGAGACCCAGTACTTC. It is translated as CAWSVGQTARETQYF.

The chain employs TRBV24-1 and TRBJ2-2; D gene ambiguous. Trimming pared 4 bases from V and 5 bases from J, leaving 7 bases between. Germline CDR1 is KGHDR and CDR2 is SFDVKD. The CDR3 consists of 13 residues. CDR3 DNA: TGTGCCACCAGTGAGGGTAGGACCGGGGAGCTGTTTTTT. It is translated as CATSEGRTGELFF.

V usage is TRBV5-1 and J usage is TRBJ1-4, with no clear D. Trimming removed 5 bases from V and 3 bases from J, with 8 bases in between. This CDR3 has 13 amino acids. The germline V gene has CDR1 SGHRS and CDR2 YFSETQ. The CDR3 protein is CASREGANEKLFF. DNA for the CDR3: TGCGCCAGCAGAGAGGGTGCTAATGAAAAACTGTTTTTT.

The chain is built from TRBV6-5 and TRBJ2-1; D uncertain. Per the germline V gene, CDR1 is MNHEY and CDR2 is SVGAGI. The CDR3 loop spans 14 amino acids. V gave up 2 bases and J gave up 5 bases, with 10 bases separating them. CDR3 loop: CASSYTWTNNEQFF. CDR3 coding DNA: TGTGCCAGCAGTTACACCTGGACGAACAATGAGCAGTTCTTC.

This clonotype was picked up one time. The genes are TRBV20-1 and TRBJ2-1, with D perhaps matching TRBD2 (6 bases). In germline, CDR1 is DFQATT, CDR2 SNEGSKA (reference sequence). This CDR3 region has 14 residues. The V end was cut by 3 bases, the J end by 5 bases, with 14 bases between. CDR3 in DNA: TGCAGTGCTAGTGGAACTAGCTACCACAATGAGCAGTTCTTC. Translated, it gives CSASGTSYHNEQFF.

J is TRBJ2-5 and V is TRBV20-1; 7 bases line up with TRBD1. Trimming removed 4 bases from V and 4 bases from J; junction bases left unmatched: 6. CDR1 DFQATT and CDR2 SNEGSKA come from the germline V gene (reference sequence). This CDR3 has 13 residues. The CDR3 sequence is CSATDRVGETQYF. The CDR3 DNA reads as TGCAGTGCTACCGACAGGGTAGGAGAGACCCAGTACTTC.

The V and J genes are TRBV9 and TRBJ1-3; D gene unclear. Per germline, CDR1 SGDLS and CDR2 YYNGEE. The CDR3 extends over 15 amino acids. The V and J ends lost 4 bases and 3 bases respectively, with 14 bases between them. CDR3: CASSTRGIVGNTIYF. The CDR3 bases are TGTGCCAGCAGCACACGCGGGATTGTTGGAAACACCATATATTTT.

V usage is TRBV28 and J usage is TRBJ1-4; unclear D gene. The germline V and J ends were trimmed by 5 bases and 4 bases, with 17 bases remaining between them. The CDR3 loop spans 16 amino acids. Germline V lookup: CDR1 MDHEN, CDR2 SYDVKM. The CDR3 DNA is TGTGCCAGCAGTAGCACCTCGGGAGTTTTTAATGAAAAACTGTTTTTT. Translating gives CASSSTSGVFNEKLFF.